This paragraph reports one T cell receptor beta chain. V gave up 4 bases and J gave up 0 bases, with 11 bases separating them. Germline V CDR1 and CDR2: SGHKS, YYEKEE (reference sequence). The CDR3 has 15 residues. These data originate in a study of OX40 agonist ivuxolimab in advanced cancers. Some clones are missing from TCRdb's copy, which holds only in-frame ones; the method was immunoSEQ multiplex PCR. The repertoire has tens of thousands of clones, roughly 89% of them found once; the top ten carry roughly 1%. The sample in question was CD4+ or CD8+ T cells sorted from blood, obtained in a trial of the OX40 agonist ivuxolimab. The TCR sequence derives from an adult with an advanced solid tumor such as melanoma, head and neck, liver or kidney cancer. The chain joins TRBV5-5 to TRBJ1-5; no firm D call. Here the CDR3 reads CASSTTAVSNQPQHF. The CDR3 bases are TGTGCCAGCAGCACGACTGCCGTTAGCAATCAGCCCCAGCATTTT.